This TCR beta chain was retrieved from a study of control samples from healthy donors and cancer patients. Libraries were prepared by immunoSEQ multiplex PCR; TCRdb keeps only in-frame clonotypes and omits some of them. The data show around 110,000 clones, approximately 93% seen once. This TCR came from a young man in good health. The sequenced sample consisted of blood.

As DNA, the CDR3 is TGTGCCAGCAGCAAAGGTGGCAGAGGGGCGAACACCGGGGAGCTGTTTTTT. It yields the protein CASSKGGRGANTGELFF. The chain is built from TRBV5-4 and TRBJ2-2; D might be TRBD1 or TRBD2, each matching 5 bases. The germline V gene has CDR1 SGHNT and CDR2 YYREEE (reference sequence). The V end lost 4 bases, the J end lost 0 bases, and 16 bases lay between the germline ends. The CDR3 extends over 17 amino acids.